This TCR beta chain emerged from a study of blood T cell repertoires in COVID-19. Study context: Samples of COVID-19 (acute and convalescent) were obtained from the United States, Italy and Spain. Sample material is recorded as cDNA or gDNA derived from T cells, B-cell-depleted T cells, or PBMCs.

Per the original methods: Nucleated cell number was recorded as an estimate derived from reference gene primer amplification. Clones were sequenced by immunoSEQ multiplex PCR, and TCRdb holds only the in-frame ones, with some missing. That table gives V, J and clone size, and the DNA gave D and trimming. This table holds 430,000 or so clones, around 90% found once. The length of the CDR3 is 16 residues. With 1 base removed from V and 6 bases from J, the gap between germline ends came to 15 bases. Germline CDR1 SGHTA, CDR2 FQGNSA. Patients at the Seattle site were enrolled during active infection and followed longitudinally.

The sequenced sample was peripheral blood. The TCR sequence derives from a man younger than 30 with COVID-19, enrolled during active disease. The gene calls are TRBV7-2 and TRBJ1-4; a weak D match, TRBD1 (5 bases). The CDR3 sequence: CASSLGGRRVYEKLFF. In DNA, the CDR3 is TGTGCCAGCAGCTTAGGGGGGAGGAGGGTGTATGAAAAACTGTTTTTT.